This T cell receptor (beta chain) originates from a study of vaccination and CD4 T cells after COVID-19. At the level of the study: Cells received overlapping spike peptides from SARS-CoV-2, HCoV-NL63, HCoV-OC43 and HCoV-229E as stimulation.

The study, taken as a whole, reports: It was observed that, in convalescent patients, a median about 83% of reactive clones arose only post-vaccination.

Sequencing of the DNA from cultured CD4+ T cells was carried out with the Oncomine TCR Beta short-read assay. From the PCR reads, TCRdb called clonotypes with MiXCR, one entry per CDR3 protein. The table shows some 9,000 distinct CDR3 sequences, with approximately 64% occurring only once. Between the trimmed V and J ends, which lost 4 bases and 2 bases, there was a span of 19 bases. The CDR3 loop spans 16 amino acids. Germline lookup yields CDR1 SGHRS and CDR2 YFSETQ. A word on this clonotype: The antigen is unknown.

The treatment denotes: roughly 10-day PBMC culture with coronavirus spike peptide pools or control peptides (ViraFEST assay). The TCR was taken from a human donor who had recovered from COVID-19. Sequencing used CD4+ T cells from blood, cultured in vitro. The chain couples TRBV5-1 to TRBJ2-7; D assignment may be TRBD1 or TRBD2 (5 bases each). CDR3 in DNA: TGCGCCAGCAGCCGAAACGCCGGGACGGCAGCCTACGAGCAGTACTTC. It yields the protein CASSRNAGTAAYEQYF.